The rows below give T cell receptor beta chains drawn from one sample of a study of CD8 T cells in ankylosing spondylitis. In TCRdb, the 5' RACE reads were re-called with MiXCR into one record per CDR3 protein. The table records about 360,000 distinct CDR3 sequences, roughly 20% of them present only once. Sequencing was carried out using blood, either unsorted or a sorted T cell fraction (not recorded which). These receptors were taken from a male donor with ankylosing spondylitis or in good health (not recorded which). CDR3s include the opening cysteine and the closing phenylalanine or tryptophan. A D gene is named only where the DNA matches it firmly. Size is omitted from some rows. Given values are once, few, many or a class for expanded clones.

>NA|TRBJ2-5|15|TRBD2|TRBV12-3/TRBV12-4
CASSLGGLAEETQYF
TGTGCCAGCAGTTTAGGGGGACTAGCGGAGGAGACCCAGTACTTC
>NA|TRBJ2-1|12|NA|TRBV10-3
CAINSGIHEQFF
TGTGCCATCAACTCGGGTATCCATGAGCAGTTCTTC
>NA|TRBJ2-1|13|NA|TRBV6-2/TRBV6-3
CASSYFRKDEQFF
TGTGCCAGCAGTTACTTCCGTAAAGATGAGCAGTTCTTC
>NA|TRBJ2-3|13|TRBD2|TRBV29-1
CSSLGGSTDTQYF
TGCAGCTCACTCGGGGGGAGCACAGATACGCAGTATTTT
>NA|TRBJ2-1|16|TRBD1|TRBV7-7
CASSPGQGALGNEQFF
TGTGCCAGCAGCCCGGGACAGGGCGCTCTGGGGAATGAGCAGTTCTTC
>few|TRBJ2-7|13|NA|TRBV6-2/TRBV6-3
CASSPGAEYEQYF
TGTGCCAGCAGTCCAGGGGCGGAATACGAGCAGTACTTC
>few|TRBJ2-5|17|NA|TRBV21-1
CASSKVNGRTHEETQYF
TGTGCCAGCAGCAAAGTTAACGGACGGACCCACGAAGAGACCCAGTACTTC
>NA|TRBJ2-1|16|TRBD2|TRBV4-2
CASSQAETSVGNEQFF
TGTGCCAGCAGCCAAGCGGAGACTAGCGTGGGAAATGAGCAGTTCTTC
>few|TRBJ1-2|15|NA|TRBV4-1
CASSQEGRPSYGYTF
TGCGCCAGCAGCCAAGAGGGCAGGCCCAGCTATGGCTACACCTTC
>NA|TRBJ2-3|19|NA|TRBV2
CASSEAQAWGAQRADTQYF
TGTGCCAGCAGTGAAGCGCAGGCTTGGGGGGCTCAACGGGCAGATACGCAGTATTTT
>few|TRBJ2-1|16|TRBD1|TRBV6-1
CASTLGQDLSYNEQFF
TGTGCCAGCACCCTGGGACAGGACCTCTCCTACAATGAGCAGTTCTTC